This TCR beta chain was identified in a study of monozygotic twins with inflammatory bowel disease. Study-level points and caveats: IBD patients exhibited fewer clonotypes shared with other individuals than healthy twins, particularly with disease activity. The data offered no way to tell different T cell subtypes apart.

Germline-derived CDR1 and CDR2 are SEHNR and FQNEAQ (reference sequence). This CDR3 region has 15 residues. TCRdb re-called the 5' RACE reads and catalogs CDR3 proteins one per entry, DNA excluded. This listing includes approximately 120,000 distinct CDR3 sequences. On this clonotype itself: What it binds is unknown.

Each donor supplied about 2.7 ml of blood. This sequence originates from a human donor with ulcerative colitis or Crohn's disease, or a healthy co-twin of an affected twin (not recorded which). This chain connects TRBV7-9 to TRBJ2-1; TCRdb outputs TRBD2, but without DNA this stays unchecked. The source material was blood. The CDR3 sequence: CASSFERDSDNEQFF.